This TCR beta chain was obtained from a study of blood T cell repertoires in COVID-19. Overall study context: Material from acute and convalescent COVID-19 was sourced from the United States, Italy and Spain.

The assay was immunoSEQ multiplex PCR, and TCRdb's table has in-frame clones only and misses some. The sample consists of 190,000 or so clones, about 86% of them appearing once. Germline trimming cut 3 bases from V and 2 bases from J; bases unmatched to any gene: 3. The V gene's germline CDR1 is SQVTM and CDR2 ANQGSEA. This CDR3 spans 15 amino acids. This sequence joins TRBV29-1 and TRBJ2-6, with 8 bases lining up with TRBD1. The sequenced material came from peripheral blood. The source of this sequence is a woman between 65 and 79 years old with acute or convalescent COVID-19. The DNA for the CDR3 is TGCAGCGTTGATACGGACAGGGCTGGGGCCAACGTCCTGACTTTC. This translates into CSVDTDRAGANVLTF.